This record concerns one TCR beta chain sequence. This specimen comes from a study of control samples from healthy donors and cancer patients. TCRdb's copy holds only in-frame clones and misses some; the assay was immunoSEQ multiplex PCR. The table has some 170,000 clones, roughly 95% seen once. Germline values: CDR1 SGHDT, CDR2 YYEEEE. The CDR3 is 15 residues long. The V and J ends lost 3 bases and 7 bases, in that order; junction bases with no gene match: 9. The J gene is TRBJ1-4, the V gene TRBV5-6, with 7 bases fitting TRBD1. The clonotype was recovered from a woman between 25 and 40 years old in good health. Sequenced input: blood. The CDR3 here is CASSSRQGAGEKLFF. CDR3 in DNA: TGTGCCAGCAGCTCCCGACAGGGCGCGGGTGAAAAACTGTTTTTT.